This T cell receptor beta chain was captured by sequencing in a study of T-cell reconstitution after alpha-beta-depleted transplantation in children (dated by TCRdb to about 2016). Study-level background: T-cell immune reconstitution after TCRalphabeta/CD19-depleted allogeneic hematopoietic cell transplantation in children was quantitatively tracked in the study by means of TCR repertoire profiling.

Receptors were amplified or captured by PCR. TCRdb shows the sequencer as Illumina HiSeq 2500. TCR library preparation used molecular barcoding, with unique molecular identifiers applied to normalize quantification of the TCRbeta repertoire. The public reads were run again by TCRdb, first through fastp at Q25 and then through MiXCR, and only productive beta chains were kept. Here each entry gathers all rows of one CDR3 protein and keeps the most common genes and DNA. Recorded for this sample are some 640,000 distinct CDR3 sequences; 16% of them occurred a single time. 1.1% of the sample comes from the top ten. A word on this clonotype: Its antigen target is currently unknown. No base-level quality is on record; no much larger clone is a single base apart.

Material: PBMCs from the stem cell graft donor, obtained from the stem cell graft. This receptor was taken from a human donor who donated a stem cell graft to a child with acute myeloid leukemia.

Here is the DNA: TGTGCCAGCAGGGCCGGAGGGGGCCAAGGTCAGCCCCAGCATTTT. This translates into CASRAGGGQGQPQHF. The chain joins TRBV2 to TRBJ1-5, and TRBD1 aligns with 7 junction nucleotides. Germline trimming amounts to 6 bases on V and 6 bases on J, with 11 as the count of junction bases outside the gene matches. The germline V gene specifies SNHLY as CDR1 and FYNNEI as CDR2. Measured from the cysteine to the phenylalanine, the CDR3 is 15 residues long. CDR3 DNA is the only sequence kept; it has 45 bases, read in frame from the first base.